This TCR beta chain was identified during a study of post-analysis software for immune sequencing data. Incorporated into the TCR beta cDNA libraries were unique molecular identifiers, which served to reduce PCR and sequencing biases. TCRdb used MiXCR to reprocess the PCR reads, holding one entry per CDR3 protein. The data contain approximately 250,000 distinct CDR3 sequences, 36% of them seen just once; the ten biggest clones take up less than 6%. The sample taken for sequencing was blood. The receptor was isolated from a girl aged 10-17 years with multiple sclerosis.

CDR3 bases: TGTGCCAGCAGTTTGGATGCGGCAGGGAGGGAGACCCAGTACTTC. Translation: CASSLDAAGRETQYF. The gene calls are TRBV27 and TRBJ2-5; tentative D call: TRBD2 (6 bases). The CDR3 covers 15 residues. Between the trimmed V and J ends, which lost 3 bases and 5 bases, there was a span of 16 bases. The V gene's germline CDR1 is MNHEY and CDR2 SMNVEV (reference sequence).